The 9 T cell receptor beta chains below come from one sample, sequenced in a study of shared clonotypes between healthy human individuals. Clones were sequenced by immunoSEQ multiplex PCR, and TCRdb holds only the in-frame ones, with some missing. The sample has roughly 2 million clones, roughly 96% seen once. Specimen: naive CD4+ T cells sorted from blood. The subset is: CD45RA+ positively selected. These receptors were taken from a man aged 18 to 29 in good health.

This chain joins TRBV11-2 and TRBJ2-3, with a tentative D call TRBD2 (7 bases). Per germline, CDR1 SGHAT and CDR2 FQNNGV. Between the trimmed V and J ends, which lost 3 bases and 2 bases, there was a span of 12 bases. This CDR3 is built from 15 residues. The chain's CDR3 is CASSFPGGPTDTQYF. The CDR3 DNA sequence: TGTGCCAGCAGCTTCCCGGGGGGCCCCACAGATACGCAGTATTTT.

This clone was observed a single time. The chain joins TRBV7-8 to TRBJ2-7, with D possibly TRBD1 on 5 matching bases. The ends were cut back, 4 bases at V and 0 bases at J, with 13 bases in the middle. The V gene's germline CDR1 is SGHVS and CDR2 FQNEAQ. CDR3 length: 15 residues. DNA of the CDR3: TGTGCCAGCAGCTCGACAGTTGCTAGCTCCTACGAGCAGTACTTC. As protein: CASSSTVASSYEQYF.

The chain combines TRBV19 with TRBJ1-1, with a possible D match to TRBD1 (5 bases). V gave up 5 bases and J gave up 3 bases, with 13 bases separating them. CDR1 and CDR2 from the germline V gene are LNHDA and SQIVND (reference sequence). The CDR3 runs to 14 residues. The CDR3 reads CASSWARADTEAFF. The CDR3 nucleotides are TGTGCCAGTAGTTGGGCCAGGGCGGACACTGAAGCTTTCTTT.

The chain has TRBV7-6 and TRBJ2-1; 7 positions agree with TRBD2. The ends lost 3 bases at V and 5 bases at J; junction bases unmatched: 13. The CDR3 has 17 residues. CDR1 SGHVS and CDR2 FNYEAQ come from the germline V gene. Written as DNA, the CDR3 is TGTGCCAGCAGCTTCGACCACCCGACTAGCTTCGACAATGAGCAGTTCTTC. Encoded protein: CASSFDHPTSFDNEQFF.

The rearrangement joins TRBV5-1 to TRBJ1-2; 8 bases map to TRBD1. Germline V gives CDR1 SGHRS, CDR2 YFSETQ. With V trimmed by 2 bases and J by 3 bases, 3 bases remained unmatched. This CDR3 contains 14 residues. This CDR3 reads CASSFETGDYGYTF. The CDR3 DNA is TGCGCCAGCAGCTTTGAGACAGGGGACTATGGCTACACCTTC. Full variable domain (remainder filled in from reference TRBV5-1 and TRBJ1-2): KAGVTQTPRYLIKTRGQQVTLSCSPISGHRSVSWYQQTPGQGLQFLFEYFSETQRNKGNFPGRFSGRQFSNSRSEMNVSTLELGDSALYLCASSFETGDYGYTFGSGTRLTVV.

This sequence joins TRBV25-1 and TRBJ2-2, with TRBD2 matching over 7 bases. The CDR3 is 16 amino acids. Trimming at V came to 5 bases and at J to 4 bases, leaving 10 bases not matched to a gene. Germline values: CDR1 MGHDK, CDR2 SYGVNS. This CDR3 is CASSRASGDATGELFF. The CDR3 DNA is TGTGCCAGCAGTCGCGCCAGCGGGGACGCCACCGGGGAGCTGTTTTTT.

This clone was recorded at least ten times. This sample also contains other DNA sequences that code for the same CDR3. The CDR3 DNA sequence: TGCGCCAGCAGCTTGGCCGGACAGGTTAACACTGAAGCTTTCTTT. Translating it yields CASSLAGQVNTEAFF. The chain combines TRBV5-1 with TRBJ1-1; 7 bases agree with TRBD1. Germline lookup yields CDR1 SGHRS and CDR2 YFSETQ. The CDR3 totals 15 residues. With 0 bases clipped from V and 2 bases from J, the junction kept 4 bases outside the gene matches.

This chain joins TRBV10-3 and TRBJ1-1, with 11 bases fitting TRBD1. The germline gives CDR1 ENHRY, CDR2 SYGVKD. V trimming: 10 bases; J trimming: 3 bases; junction bases outside the gene matches: 7. CDR3 length: 14 residues. The CDR3 DNA reads TGTGCCACCGTCCCGGGACAGGGGGACACTGAAGCTTTCTTT. Its protein is CATVPGQGDTEAFF.

The chain employs TRBV10-3 and TRBJ2-1; the match to TRBD2 covers 10 bases. Germline CDR1 ENHRY, CDR2 SYGVKD. This CDR3 has 20 residues. V was pared by 0 bases and J by 0 bases, with 11 bases of the junction left unmatched. CDR3 amino acids: CAISESGASGSTTSYNEQFF. CDR3 in DNA: TGTGCCATCAGTGAGTCTGGGGCTAGCGGGAGCACGACCTCCTACAATGAGCAGTTCTTC.